Listed below are T cell receptor beta chains from one sample, sequenced in a study of blood T cell repertoires in COVID-19. Using immunoSEQ multiplex PCR, the repertoire was profiled, and TCRdb retains in-frame clones only, with some absent. The sample has 200,000 to 250,000 clones, approximately 80% seen once. Sequenced: peripheral blood. The source of these receptors is a woman older than 75 with COVID-19, enrolled during active disease. CDR3s leave out the opening cysteine and the closing phenylalanine or tryptophan.

v_gene: TRBV5-5; j_gene: TRBJ1-2; CDR3aa: ASRAGTANYGYT
v_gene: TRBV6-5; j_gene: TRBJ2-5; CDR3aa: ATGGGTQQRETQY
v_gene: TRBV9; j_gene: TRBJ1-1; CDR3aa: ASSVEPRTGGEAF
v_gene: TRBV4-1; j_gene: TRBJ1-3; CDR3aa: ASSPRDRETGNTIY
v_gene: TRBV5-4; j_gene: TRBJ1-1; CDR3aa: ASSLGTGNTEAF
v_gene: TRBV7-3; j_gene: TRBJ1-6; CDR3aa: ASSLRQGNSPLH
v_gene: TRBV7-2; j_gene: TRBJ2-1; CDR3aa: ASTPYGGGLRNEQF
v_gene: TRBV23-1; j_gene: TRBJ1-1; CDR3aa: ASTPVGGNTEAF
v_gene: TRBV15; j_gene: TRBJ2-4; CDR3aa: ATSSPQGWDIQY
v_gene: TRBV18; j_gene: TRBJ2-7; CDR3aa: ASSPGTSGFEQY
v_gene: TRBV15; j_gene: TRBJ1-2; CDR3aa: ATSSSGNYGYT